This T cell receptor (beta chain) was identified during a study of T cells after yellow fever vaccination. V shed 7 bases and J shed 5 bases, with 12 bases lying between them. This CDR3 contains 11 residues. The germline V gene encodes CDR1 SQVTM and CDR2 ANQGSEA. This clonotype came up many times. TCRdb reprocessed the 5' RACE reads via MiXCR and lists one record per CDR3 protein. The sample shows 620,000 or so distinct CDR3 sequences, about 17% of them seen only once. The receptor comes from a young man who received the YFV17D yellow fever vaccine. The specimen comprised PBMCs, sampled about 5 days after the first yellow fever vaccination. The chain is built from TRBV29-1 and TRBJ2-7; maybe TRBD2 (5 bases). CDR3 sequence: CSAGRGNEQYF. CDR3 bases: TGCAGCGCCGGTCGGGGTAACGAGCAGTACTTC.